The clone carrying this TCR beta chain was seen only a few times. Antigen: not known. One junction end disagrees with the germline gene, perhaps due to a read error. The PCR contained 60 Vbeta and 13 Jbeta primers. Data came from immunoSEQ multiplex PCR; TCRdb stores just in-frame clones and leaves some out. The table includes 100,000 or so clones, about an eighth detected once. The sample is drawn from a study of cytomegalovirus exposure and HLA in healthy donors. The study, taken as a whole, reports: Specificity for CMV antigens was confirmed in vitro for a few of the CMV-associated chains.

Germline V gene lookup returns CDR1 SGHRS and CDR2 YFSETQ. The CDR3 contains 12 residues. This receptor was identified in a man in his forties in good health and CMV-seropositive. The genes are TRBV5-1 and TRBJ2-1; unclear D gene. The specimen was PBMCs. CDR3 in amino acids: CASRLKSNAQFF. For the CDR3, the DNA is TGCGCCAGCAGGCTCAAGAGCAATGCGCAGTTCTTC.